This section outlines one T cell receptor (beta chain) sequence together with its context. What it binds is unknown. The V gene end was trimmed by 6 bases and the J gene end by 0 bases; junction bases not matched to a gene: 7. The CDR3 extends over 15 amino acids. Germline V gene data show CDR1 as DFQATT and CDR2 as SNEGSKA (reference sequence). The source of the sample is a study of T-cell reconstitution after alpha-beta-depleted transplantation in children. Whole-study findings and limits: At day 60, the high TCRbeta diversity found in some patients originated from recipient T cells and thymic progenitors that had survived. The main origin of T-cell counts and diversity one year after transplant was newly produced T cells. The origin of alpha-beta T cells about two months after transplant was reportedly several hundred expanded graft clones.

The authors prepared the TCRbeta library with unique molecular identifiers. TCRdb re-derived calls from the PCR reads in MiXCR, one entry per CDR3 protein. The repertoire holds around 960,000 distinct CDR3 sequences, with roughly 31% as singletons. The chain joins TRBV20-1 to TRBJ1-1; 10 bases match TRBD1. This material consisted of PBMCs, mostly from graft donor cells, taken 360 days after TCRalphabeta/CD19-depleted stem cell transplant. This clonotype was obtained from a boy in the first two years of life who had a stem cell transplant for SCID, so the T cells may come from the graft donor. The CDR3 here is CSAPRQGAMNTEAFF. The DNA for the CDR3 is TGCAGTGCGCCCCGACAGGGGGCCATGAACACTGAAGCTTTCTTT.